This is a list of T cell receptor beta chains from one sample in a study of blood T cells in healthy people across ages. TCRdb re-called the 5' RACE reads through MiXCR, storing one row per CDR3 protein. The sample lists over 500,000 distinct CDR3 sequences; about a quarter were seen once. This sample was also put to use in a study of T cells of mothers and their children.

Sequences were obtained from blood. These receptors were collected from a boy between 2 and 10 years old in good health. CDR3s include the opening cysteine and the closing phenylalanine or tryptophan. The D gene is left open where the match is weak. A clone size is listed for some rows: how often the clone was seen (once, few, many), or a class if it is expanded.

D gene	clone size	V gene	J gene	CDR3 DNA	CDR3 protein
NA	NA	TRBV7-2	TRBJ2-5	TGTGCCAGCAGCTTAGGTCCCAGACCACAAGAGACCCAGTACTTC	CASSLGPRPQETQYF
NA	NA	TRBV9	TRBJ2-1	TGTGCCAGCAGCGGCGACTTCGACATTTGGCAGTTCTTC	CASSGDFDIWQFF
NA	few	TRBV6-5	TRBJ2-2	TGTGCCAGCAGTTACTCGGGTTTAGGCCCGTTTTTACCCGGGGAGCTGTTTTTT	CASSYSGLGPFLPGELFF
NA	few	TRBV7-2	TRBJ2-5	TGTGCCAGCAGCTTAGCGGCGGGGAAGGTGGAGACCCAGTACTTC	CASSLAAGKVETQYF
NA	NA	TRBV6-5	TRBJ2-1	TGTGCCAGCAGTCCCCAAGACAGAGCAAGCGAGCAGTTCTTC	CASSPQDRASEQFF
NA	few	TRBV7-9	TRBJ2-2	TGTGCCAGCAGCTTAGTTGAGAGGGCCGGTTCCGGGGAGCTGTTTTTT	CASSLVERAGSGELFF
TRBD2	few	TRBV6-6	TRBJ2-5	TGTGCCAGCAGTTCTAGCGGGGGCGGGACCCAGTACTTC	CASSSSGGGTQYF
NA	NA	TRBV25-1	TRBJ1-2	TGTGCCAGCAGGGGGGCCGACAGCAAAGCCAACTATGGCTACACCTTC	CASRGADSKANYGYTF
NA	NA	TRBV4-2	TRBJ1-2	TGTGCCAGCAGCCAAGATCTAACCACCTATGGCTACACCTTC	CASSQDLTTYGYTF
NA	NA	TRBV7-2	TRBJ1-1	TGTGCCAGCAGTCCTCAGGGCAGGGTTGGCACTGAAGCTTTCTTT	CASSPQGRVGTEAFF
NA	NA	TRBV13	TRBJ2-7	TGTGCCAGCGGCCCCGGTTCGGGATACGAGCAGTACTTC	CASGPGSGYEQYF
TRBD1	NA	TRBV11-2	TRBJ2-7	TGTGCCAGCAGCTCCGGGACAGGGGGGTTCGAGCAGTACTTC	CASSSGTGGFEQYF
TRBD1	few	TRBV10-3	TRBJ2-7	TGTGCCATCAGTGGACCCGACAGGGACTACGAGCAGTACTTC	CAISGPDRDYEQYF
TRBD1	NA	TRBV27	TRBJ2-5	TGTGCCAGAACAGGGGGCGAAGAGACCCAGTACTTC	CARTGGEETQYF
NA	NA	TRBV2	TRBJ2-5	TGTGCCAGCAGTGCCGGGACTCGAGCAAACCAAGAGACCCAGTACTTC	CASSAGTRANQETQYF
NA	few	TRBV9	TRBJ2-7	TGTGCCAGCAGCGTTTACGAAAGCTCCTACGAGCAGTACTTC	CASSVYESSYEQYF
TRBD2	NA	TRBV20-1	TRBJ2-3	TGCAGTGCTCTCGGGACTAGCGGGGACACAGATACGCAGTATTTT	CSALGTSGDTDTQYF
TRBD1	NA	TRBV12-3/TRBV12-4	TRBJ1-1	TGTGCCAGCAGTTTCCAGGGGGCGTCTGAAGCTCTCTTT	CASSFQGASEALF
NA	NA	TRBV9	TRBJ1-1	TGTGCCAGCAGCAATATTGCTTGGGCAGGAGGGGCGAACACTGAAGCTTTCTTT	CASSNIAWAGGANTEAFF
NA	NA	TRBV2	TRBJ2-4	TGTGCCAGCAGTGAAGGGTTCGGGAAAAACATTCAGTACTTC	CASSEGFGKNIQYF
NA	few	TRBV12-3/TRBV12-4	TRBJ2-7	TGTGCCAGCAGTGGCGGGACTCCCTACGAGCAGTACTTC	CASSGGTPYEQYF
NA	few	TRBV5-1	TRBJ1-1	TGTGCCAGCAGCTTGGCCACCTTGAACACTGAAGCTTTCTTT	CASSLATLNTEAFF
TRBD1	NA	TRBV9	TRBJ1-6	TGTGCCAGCAGCGATGGGGACAGAGTCAATTCACCCCTCCACTTT	CASSDGDRVNSPLHF
NA	few	TRBV3-1	TRBJ2-2	TGTGCCAGCAGCCGAGGGGTCGGCGGGGAGCTGTTTTTT	CASSRGVGGELFF
NA	few	TRBV10-2	TRBJ2-7	TGCGCCAGCAGTGTAGTGGGCGAGCAGTACTTC	CASSVVGEQYF
TRBD1	NA	TRBV20-1	TRBJ2-5	TGCAGTGCTAGACCCGGGACAGGGTGGGAGACCCAGTACTTC	CSARPGTGWETQYF
NA	NA	TRBV2	TRBJ1-3	TGTGCCAGCAGTGAAGGGGATAGAAACACCATATATTTT	CASSEGDRNTIYF
TRBD1	few	TRBV27	TRBJ1-1	TGTGCCAGCAGTTTATATGGACAGGCGAACACTGAAGCTTTCTTT	CASSLYGQANTEAFF
NA	few	TRBV3-1	TRBJ2-4	TGTGCCAGCAGCAAAAGGGGTCTAGCCAAAAACATTCAGTACTTC	CASSKRGLAKNIQYF
NA	many	TRBV20-1	TRBJ2-7	TGCAGTGCTAGAACAGGGCACAGCTCCTACGAGCAGTACTTC	CSARTGHSSYEQYF
TRBD1	NA	TRBV7-9	TRBJ2-3	TGTGCCAGCTCGGACCGGGACAGTCAGGGTTTT	CASSDRDSQGF
NA	NA	TRBV9	TRBJ2-7	TGTGCCAGCAGCGGCGGTCCTTTTAGCTCCTACGAGCAGTACTTC	CASSGGPFSSYEQYF
NA	few	TRBV6-2/TRBV6-3	TRBJ2-2	TGTGCCAGCAGGTCGGATGTGGAGCTGTTTTTT	CASRSDVELFF
NA	NA	TRBV29-1	TRBJ2-2	TGCAGCGCCCAGGACGGGACCACCGGGGAGCTGTTTTTT	CSAQDGTTGELFF
NA	NA	TRBV2	TRBJ1-5	TGTGCCAGCAGTGAAACGGGATATAGCAATCAGCCCCAGCATTTT	CASSETGYSNQPQHF
NA	few	TRBV4-1	TRBJ1-4	TGCGCCAGCAGCCAAGTTCCTGTAGATGAAAAACTGTTTTTT	CASSQVPVDEKLFF
TRBD1	few	TRBV7-2	TRBJ1-6	TGTGCCAGCAGCTCGGGACAGGGAATTTGGAATTCACCCCTCCACTTT	CASSSGQGIWNSPLHF
NA	NA	TRBV5-5	TRBJ1-2	TGTGCCAGCAGCTTGGATCGCATCCGGGAAGGCTACACCTTC	CASSLDRIREGYTF
NA	NA	TRBV28	TRBJ2-7	TGTGCCAGCAGTCCGCTCCAAAGTACAGACAGCGCCTACGAGCAGTACTTC	CASSPLQSTDSAYEQYF
TRBD2	few	TRBV20-1	TRBJ2-3	TGCAGTGCTCCGCCCTCGGGAGCGGGGGTTAGCACAGATACGCAGTATTTT	CSAPPSGAGVSTDTQYF
TRBD1	few	TRBV28	TRBJ1-2	TGTGCCAGCAGTTTACCCGGACAGGGGGCAAACTATGGCTACACCTTC	CASSLPGQGANYGYTF
NA	NA	TRBV7-2	TRBJ2-7	TGTGCCAGCAGCCTGCTAGCGCTGCTGACCTACGAGCAGTACTTC	CASSLLALLTYEQYF
NA	once	TRBV20-1	TRBJ2-5	TGCAGTGCGACCCAAAGACAAGAGACCCAGTACTTC	CSATQRQETQYF